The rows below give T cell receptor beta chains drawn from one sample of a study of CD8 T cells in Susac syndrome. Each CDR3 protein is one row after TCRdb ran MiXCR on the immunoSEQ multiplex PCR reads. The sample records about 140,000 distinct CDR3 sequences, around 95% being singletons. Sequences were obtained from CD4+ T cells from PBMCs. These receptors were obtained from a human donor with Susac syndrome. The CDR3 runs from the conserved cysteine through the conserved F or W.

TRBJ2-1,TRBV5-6,CASGSGNNEQFF
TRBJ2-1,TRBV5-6,CASSLVGRSSYNEQFF
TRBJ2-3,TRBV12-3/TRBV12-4,CASSLEGGPITLGDTQYF
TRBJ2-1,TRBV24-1,CATSDAGYNEQFF
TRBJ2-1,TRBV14,CASSRRLWDEQFF
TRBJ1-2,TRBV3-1,CASSQGLIGRIYGYTF
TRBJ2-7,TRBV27,CASSRAGGVDYEQYF
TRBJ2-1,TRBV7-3,CASSLSRAGGPYEQFF
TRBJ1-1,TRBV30,CAWSQGGREAFF
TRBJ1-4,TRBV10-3,CAISDAFQEKLFF
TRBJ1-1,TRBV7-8,CASSLKTEAFF
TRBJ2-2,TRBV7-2,CASSLFVGTGELFF
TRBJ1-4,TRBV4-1,CASSRTPGPTEKLFF
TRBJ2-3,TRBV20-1,CSARGGGAGTQYF
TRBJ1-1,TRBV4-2,CASSQENGGLNTEAFF
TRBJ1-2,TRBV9,CASSVDSSYGYTF
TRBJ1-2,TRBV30,CAWSRTGGSYTF
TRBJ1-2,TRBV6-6,CASVPEGGDYGYTF
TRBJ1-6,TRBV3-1,CASRQGQAPLHF
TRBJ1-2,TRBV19,CASSAASYGYTF
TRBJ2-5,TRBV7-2,CASSRAIQETQYF
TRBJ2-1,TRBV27,CASRGSGGLRNEQFF
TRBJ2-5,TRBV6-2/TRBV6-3,CASTSELGLAGQETQYF
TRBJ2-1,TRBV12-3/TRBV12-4,CASSRSASSYNEQFF
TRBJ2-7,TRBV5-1,CASSTRTAPYEQYF
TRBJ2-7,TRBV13,CASSTQGRRKQYF
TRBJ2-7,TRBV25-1,CASSEYGYEQYF
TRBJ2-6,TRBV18,CASSPGSGANVLTF
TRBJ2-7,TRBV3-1,CASSGTGWEQYF
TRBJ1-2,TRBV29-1,CSVETGHYGYTF
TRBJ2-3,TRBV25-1,CASSDPQWDTQYF
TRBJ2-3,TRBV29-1,CSVDFLAGSHTQYF